A single sample is the source of the 14 T cell receptor beta chains below, sequenced in a study of regulatory dendritic cells for organ transplantation. Produced via immunoSEQ multiplex PCR; TCRdb's table is partial and in-frame only. The top ten hold approximately 0.094% of the sample, which has about 30,000 clones, roughly 85% seen once. The material sequenced was naive CD4+ T cells from blood. The sample's subset: CD45RA+ naive T cells. The receptors were sampled from a human donor in good health.

The chain joins TRBV19 to TRBJ2-3, with D tentatively TRBD2 (6 bases). Trimming stripped 4 bases from V and 0 bases from J, with 20 bases between. Germline assignment: CDR1 LNHDA and CDR2 SQIVND (reference sequence). The CDR3 is made up of 18 amino acids. This chain's CDR3 is CASSRGTSRSLSTDTQYF. In DNA form, the CDR3 reads TGTGCCAGTAGTAGAGGTACTAGCAGATCCCTTAGCACAGATACGCAGTATTTT.

CDR3 amino acids: CASSWTSGYQETQYF. The CDR3 DNA sequence: TGTGCCAGCTCTTGGACTAGCGGTTACCAAGAGACCCAGTACTTC. The chain employs TRBV7-2 and TRBJ2-5; 10 bases match TRBD2. The CDR3 is 15 residues long. Germline-derived CDR1 and CDR2 are SGHTA and FQGNSA. With V trimmed by 8 bases and J by 0 bases, 6 bases remained unmatched. The whole variable domain, filled in from reference TRBV7-2 and TRBJ2-5, reads GAGVSQSPSNKVTEKGKDVELRCDPISGHTALYWYRQSLGQGLEFLIYFQGNSAPDKSGLPSDRFSAERTGGSVSTLTIQRTQQEDSAVYLCASSWTSGYQETQYFGPGTRLLVL.

This sequence joins TRBV11-3 and TRBJ1-4; 8 positions agree with TRBD1. Unmatched junction bases numbered 1, after V lost 1 base and J lost 6 bases. Germline loops: CDR1 SGHNT, CDR2 YENEEA. The CDR3 sequence is 14 residues long. CDR3 amino acids: CASSLGQGYEKLFF. The CDR3 nucleotides are TGTGCCAGCAGCTTAGGACAGGGGTATGAAAAACTGTTTTTT.

The chain combines TRBV11-3 with TRBJ2-7; possibly TRBD2 for D (5 bases). The CDR3 covers 17 residues. Per the germline V gene, CDR1 is SGHNT and CDR2 is YENEEA. V was shortened by 0 bases and J by 3 bases, with 18 bases between the two germline ends. The CDR3 DNA is TGTGCCAGCAGCTTAGATCTAGGGAGTCCGGGCGACTACGAGCAGTACTTC. Translation gives CASSLDLGSPGDYEQYF.

V and J are TRBV7-8 and TRBJ2-1; D possibly corresponds to TRBD1 (5 bases). The CDR3 totals 16 residues. Germline values: CDR1 SGHVS, CDR2 FQNEAQ. V was cut by 0 bases and J by 6 bases, with 15 bases left in between. DNA of the CDR3: TGTGCCAGCAGCTTAGCAGGGGTAGCTGAACTCAATGAGCAGTTCTTC. It translates to CASSLAGVAELNEQFF.

This clone was found once. The CDR3 nucleotides read TGTGCCAGCGCCTTTACTAGCTTACACACCGGGGAGCTGTTTTTT. Translating gives CASAFTSLHTGELFF. V usage is TRBV9 and J usage is TRBJ2-2, with D possibly being TRBD2 (6 bases). The CDR3 extends over 15 amino acids. Germline assignment: CDR1 SGDLS and CDR2 YYNGEE. Trimming stripped 7 bases from V and 3 bases from J, with 16 bases between.

This clone has just a few counts. This chain connects TRBV13 to TRBJ2-7, with a possible D match to TRBD2 (6 bases). Trimming took 9 bases from V and 3 from J, leaving 21 bases between them. The CDR3 has 15 residues. CDR1 and CDR2 (germline): PRHDT, FYEKMQ (reference sequence). CDR3 sequence: CASTRGRGRNYEQYF. The CDR3 nucleotides read TGTGCCAGTACTCGCGGTCGGGGGAGGAACTACGAGCAGTACTTC. The full variable domain, its missing parts supplied by reference TRBV13 and TRBJ2-7, is AAGVIQSPRHLIKEKRETATLKCYPIPRHDTVYWYQQGPGQDPQFLISFYEKMQSDKGSIPDRFSAQQFSDYHSELNMSSLELGDSALYFCASTRGRGRNYEQYFGPGTRLTVT.

This clone turned up a few times. The genes are TRBV20-1 and TRBJ1-2; tentatively, D is TRBD1 (5 bases). The V gene lost 5 bases and the J gene lost 2 bases, with 6 bases spanning the gap. The germline gives CDR1 DFQATT, CDR2 SNEGSKA (reference sequence). The CDR3 extends over 11 amino acids. The CDR3 region is CSAPGNYGYTF. For the CDR3, the DNA is TGCAGTGCTCCAGGGAACTATGGCTACACCTTC.

V and J are TRBV5-1 and TRBJ2-1; TRBD1 matches 7 bases. The CDR3 covers 13 residues. From germline, CDR1 is SGHRS and CDR2 YFSETQ. V dropped 6 bases and J dropped 8; count of bases not matched to a gene: 8. The CDR3 nucleotides read TGCGCCAGCACCAAGGACAGGAGAGATGAGCAGTTCTTC. Translation: CASTKDRRDEQFF.

This chain's CDR3 is CASSLRWTGTFSFGELFF. For the CDR3, the DNA is TGTGCCAGCAGCTTACGCTGGACAGGGACTTTCTCCTTCGGGGAGCTGTTTTTT. The chain employs TRBV11-1 and TRBJ2-2; 8 bases align to TRBD1. Germline assignment: CDR1 SGHAT and CDR2 FQDESV (reference sequence). The CDR3 sequence is 18 residues long. V was clipped by 2 bases and J by 7 bases; unmatched bases: 15.

This chain uses TRBV6-1 with TRBJ2-7; 7 nucleotides line up with TRBD1. The length of the CDR3 is 14 residues. Germline trimming cut 10 bases from V and 6 bases from J; bases unmatched to any gene: 15. The germline CDR1 and CDR2 sequences are MNHNS and SASEGT. CDR3 loop: CAIEDGTAILEQYF. As DNA, the CDR3 is TGTGCCATAGAAGATGGGACAGCTATCCTCGAGCAGTACTTC.

The chain links TRBV12-5 to TRBJ1-5, with 9 positions matching TRBD1. The CDR3 sequence is 17 residues long. Germline loops: CDR1 LGHNT, CDR2 FRNRAP. After removal of 8 bases from V and 1 base from J, the junction contained 12 bases not matched to a gene. The CDR3 loop reads CASSRDREGLSNQPQHF. DNA of the CDR3: TGTGCTAGTTCCCGGGACAGGGAGGGATTAAGCAATCAGCCCCAGCATTTT.

This chain links TRBV6-1 with TRBJ2-2, with 8 bases that match TRBD1. CDR1 MNHNS and CDR2 SASEGT come from the germline V gene. This CDR3 is built from 19 residues. V lost 2 bases and J lost 9; bases outside the gene matches: 20. Here the CDR3 DNA reads TGTGCCAGCAGTGAACACGTCGCGCTACAGGGGGGCCCCCCCTGGGAGCTGTTTTTT. As protein: CASSEHVALQGGPPWELFF.

This clone was observed a single time. The rearrangement joins TRBV5-1 to TRBJ1-5; D call uncertain. In germline, CDR1 is SGHRS, CDR2 YFSETQ. Trimming took off 0 bases at V and 0 bases at J, with 4 bases between the two ends. The CDR3 loop spans 14 amino acids. The CDR3 DNA is TGCGCCAGCAGCTTGGGAGCTAGCAATCAGCCCCAGCATTTT. This gives the protein CASSLGASNQPQHF.